These T cell receptor beta chains were read from a single sample in a study of early T cells in non-severe SARS-CoV-2 infection. TCRdb processed the 5' RACE reads anew with MiXCR; each CDR3 protein has one entry. The sample lists about 60,000 distinct CDR3 sequences; 9.5% to 15% were seen once. Sequencing used whole blood. The source is an adult who was a healthcare worker with PCR-confirmed SARS-CoV-2 infection or an uninfected control (not recorded which). CDR3s include the opening cysteine and the closing phenylalanine or tryptophan. The D gene is left open where the match is weak. Some rows mark clone size as missing; the rest say once, few, many or name a class of expanded clone.

cdr3_length d_call clone_size j_call v_call cdr3_aa cdr3_nt
15 NA few TRBJ2-5 TRBV7-8 CASSLEAQGQETQYF TGTGCCAGCAGCTTAGAGGCACAGGGCCAAGAGACCCAGTACTTC
15 TRBD1 few TRBJ1-1 TRBV6-2/TRBV6-3 CASSYARQGNTEAFF TGTGCCAGCAGTTACGCCCGACAGGGGAACACTGAAGCTTTCTTT
13 NA few TRBJ1-1 TRBV10-2 CASSEAGWGEAFF TGCGCCAGCAGTGAAGCGGGGTGGGGTGAAGCTTTCTTT
12 NA NA TRBJ1-1 TRBV28 CASSPQQVEAFF TGTGCCAGCAGTCCTCAACAGGTTGAAGCTTTCTTT
15 NA NA TRBJ2-7 TRBV5-1 CASSLGQGNPYEQYF TGCGCCAGCAGCTTGGGGCAGGGAAACCCCTACGAGCAGTACTTC
13 NA few TRBJ1-2 TRBV10-3 CAIDGRQGSGYTF TGTGCCATCGACGGCCGGCAGGGAAGTGGCTACACCTTC
18 TRBD1 NA TRBJ2-7 TRBV13 CASSSLRWGTGDYYEQYF TGTGCCAGCAGCTCCCTTAGGTGGGGGACAGGGGACTACTACGAGCAGTACTTC
15 NA few TRBJ2-1 TRBV7-3 CASSLMSSSYNEQFF TGTGCCAGCAGCTTAATGTCGAGCTCCTACAATGAGCAGTTCTTC
16 TRBD2 many TRBJ2-1 TRBV6-5 CATTPSGGFPLNEQFF TGTGCGACAACCCCTAGCGGGGGGTTCCCTCTCAATGAGCAGTTCTTC
15 TRBD2 few TRBJ2-1 TRBV6-2/TRBV6-3 CASSPTSGRKNEQFF TGTGCCAGCAGCCCGACTAGCGGGAGAAAAAATGAGCAGTTCTTC
14 NA few TRBJ2-7 TRBV6-6 CASSVIGGDYEQYF TGTGCCAGCAGCGTCATTGGGGGCGACTACGAGCAGTACTTC
15 TRBD1 NA TRBJ1-6 TRBV6-5 CASSPGQGANSPLHF TGTGCCAGCAGCCCGGGACAGGGAGCGAATTCACCCCTCCACTTT
14 TRBD1 few TRBJ2-7 TRBV7-9 CASSFGQGTNEQYF TGTGCCAGCAGCTTCGGACAGGGTACCAACGAGCAGTACTTC
14 NA many TRBJ2-5 TRBV12-3/TRBV12-4 CASLAWGRGETQYF TGTGCCAGCCTCGCTTGGGGGCGCGGAGAGACCCAGTACTTC
15 NA few TRBJ2-1 TRBV5-8 CASSLGRSSYNEQFF TGTGCCAGCAGCTTGGGCAGAAGCTCCTACAATGAGCAGTTCTTC
17 TRBD2 few TRBJ2-5 TRBV7-2 CASSPWTSGGAGETQYF TGTGCCAGCAGCCCTTGGACTAGCGGGGGGGCTGGAGAGACCCAGTACTTC
18 NA NA TRBJ2-7 TRBV11-3 CASSSHSSLTGHPDEQYF TGTGCCAGCAGCTCCCACTCATCACTGACAGGTCACCCGGACGAGCAGTACTTC
16 TRBD2 NA TRBJ2-7 TRBV12-3/TRBV12-4 CASRPRLAGGAYEQYF TGTGCCAGCAGACCGCGACTAGCGGGAGGGGCCTACGAGCAGTACTTC
14 NA few TRBJ1-3 TRBV7-9 CASSFGETGNTIYF TGTGCCAGCAGCTTTGGGGAAACTGGAAACACCATATATTTT
16 TRBD2 few TRBJ2-2 TRBV2 CASSLTSGVNTGELFF TGTGCCAGCAGCCTGACTAGCGGGGTGAACACCGGGGAGCTGTTTTTT
14 NA few TRBJ2-3 TRBV4-3 CASSLGGGRDTQYF TGCGCCAGCAGTCTGGGAGGGGGCCGCGATACGCAGTATTTT
15 NA many TRBJ1-4 TRBV11-2 CASSPGRRMSEKLFF TGTGCCAGCAGCCCAGGACGGAGGATGAGTGAAAAACTGTTTTTT
16 TRBD2 many TRBJ2-3 TRBV4-1 CASSQGVAGGRNTQYF TGCGCCAGCAGCCAAGGAGTAGCGGGGGGGCGGAATACGCAGTATTTT
16 NA NA TRBJ2-3 TRBV5-1 CASSLPLGREADTQYF TGCGCCAGCAGCCTCCCCTTAGGAAGGGAGGCAGATACGCAGTATTTT
18 TRBD2 many TRBJ2-3 TRBV20-1 CSASKGLAGTMLTDTQYF TGCAGTGCTAGTAAGGGACTAGCGGGAACGATGTTGACAGATACGCAGTATTTT
16 NA NA TRBJ2-4 TRBV6-6 CASRTTPPEAKNIQYF TGTGCCAGCAGGACTACCCCCCCGGAAGCCAAAAACATTCAGTACTTC
15 NA NA TRBJ2-5 TRBV28 CASSLSGPSKETQYF TGTGCCAGCAGTTTAAGCGGCCCGTCCAAAGAGACCCAGTACTTC
13 NA once TRBJ1-2 TRBV27 CASSTTPNYGYTF TGTGCCAGCAGCACCACACCTAACTATGGCTACACCTTC
13 NA few TRBJ2-5 TRBV15 CATSRGQEETQYF TGTGCCACCAGCAGAGGGCAGGAAGAGACCCAGTACTTC